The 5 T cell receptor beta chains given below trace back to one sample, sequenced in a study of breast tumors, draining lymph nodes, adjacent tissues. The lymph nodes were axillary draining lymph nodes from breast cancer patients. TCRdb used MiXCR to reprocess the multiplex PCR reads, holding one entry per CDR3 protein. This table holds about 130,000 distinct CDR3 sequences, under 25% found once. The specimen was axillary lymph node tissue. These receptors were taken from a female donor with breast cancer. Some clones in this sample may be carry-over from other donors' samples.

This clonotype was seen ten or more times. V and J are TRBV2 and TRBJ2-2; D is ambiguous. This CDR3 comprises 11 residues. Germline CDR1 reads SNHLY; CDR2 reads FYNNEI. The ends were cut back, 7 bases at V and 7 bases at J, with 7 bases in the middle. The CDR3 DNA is TGTGCCAGCACCCCAGGCGGGGAGCTGTTTTTT. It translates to CASTPGGELFF. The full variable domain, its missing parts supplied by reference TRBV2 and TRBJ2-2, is EPEVTQTPSHQVTQMGQEVILRCVPISNHLYFYWYRQILGQKVEFLVSFYNNEISEKSEIFDDQFSVERPDGSNFTLKIRSTKLEDSAMYFCASTPGGELFFGEGSRLTVL.

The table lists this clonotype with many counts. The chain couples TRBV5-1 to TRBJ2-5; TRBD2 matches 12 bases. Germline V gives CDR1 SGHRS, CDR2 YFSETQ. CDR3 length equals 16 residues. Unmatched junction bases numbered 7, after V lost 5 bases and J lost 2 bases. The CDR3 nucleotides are TGCGCCAGCAGGCTAGCGGGAGGGCTGGGACAAGAGACCCAGTACTTC. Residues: CASRLAGGLGQETQYF.

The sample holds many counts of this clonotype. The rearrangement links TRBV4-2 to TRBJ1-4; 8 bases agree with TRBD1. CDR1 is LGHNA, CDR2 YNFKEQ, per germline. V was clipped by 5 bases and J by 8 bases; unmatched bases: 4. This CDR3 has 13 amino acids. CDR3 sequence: CASSKSGGEKLFF. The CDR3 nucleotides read TGTGCCAGCAGCAAATCAGGGGGCGAAAAACTGTTTTTT.

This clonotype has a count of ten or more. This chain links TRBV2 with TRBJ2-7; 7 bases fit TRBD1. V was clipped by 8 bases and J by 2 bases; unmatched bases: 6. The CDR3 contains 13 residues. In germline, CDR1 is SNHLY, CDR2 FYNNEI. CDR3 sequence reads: CASSDRAPYEQYF. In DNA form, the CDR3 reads TGTGCCAGCTCCGACAGGGCTCCCTACGAGCAGTACTTC.

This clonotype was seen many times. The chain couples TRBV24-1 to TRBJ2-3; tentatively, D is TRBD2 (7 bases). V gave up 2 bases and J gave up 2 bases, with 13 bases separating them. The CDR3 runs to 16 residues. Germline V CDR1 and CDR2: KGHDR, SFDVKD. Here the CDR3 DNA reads TGTGCCACCAGTGATTGGGGGGGCGACCACACAGATACGCAGTATTTT. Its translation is CATSDWGGDHTDTQYF.